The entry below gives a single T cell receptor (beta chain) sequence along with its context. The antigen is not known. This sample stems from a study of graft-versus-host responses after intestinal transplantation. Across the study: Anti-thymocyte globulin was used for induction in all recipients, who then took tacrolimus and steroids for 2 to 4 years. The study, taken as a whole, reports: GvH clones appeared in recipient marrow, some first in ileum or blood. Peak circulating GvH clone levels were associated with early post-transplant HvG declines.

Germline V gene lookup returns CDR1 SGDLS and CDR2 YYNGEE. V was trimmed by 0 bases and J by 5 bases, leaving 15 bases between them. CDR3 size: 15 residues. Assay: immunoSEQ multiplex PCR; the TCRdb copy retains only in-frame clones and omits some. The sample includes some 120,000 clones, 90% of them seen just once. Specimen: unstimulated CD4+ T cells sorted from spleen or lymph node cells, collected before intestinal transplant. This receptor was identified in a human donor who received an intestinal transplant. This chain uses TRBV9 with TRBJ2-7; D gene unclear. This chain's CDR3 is CASSVGVSFIDEQYF. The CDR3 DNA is TGTGCCAGCAGCGTAGGAGTGTCGTTTATTGACGAGCAGTACTTC.